These 21 T cell receptor beta chains were sequenced from one sample in a study of blood T cell repertoires in COVID-19. The table came from immunoSEQ multiplex PCR; TCRdb's copy has only in-frame clones and leaves some out. The table records roughly 180,000 clones, more than 70% of them present only once. The sequenced material came from PBMCs or T cells enriched from blood (not recorded which). These receptors were obtained from a man aged 55 to 70 who had recovered from COVID-19.

The sample holds many counts of this clone. The rearrangement joins TRBV7-2 to TRBJ1-1, with D perhaps TRBD1 (5 bases). Germline-derived CDR1 and CDR2 are SGHTA and FQGNSA. The V end was cut by 4 bases, the J end by 0 bases, with 15 bases between. This CDR3 has 16 amino acids. CDR3 sequence (DNA): TGTGCCAGCAGCTCCTCCTGGGGGGGGATGAACACTGAAGCTTTCTTT. It encodes CASSSSWGGMNTEAFF.

This chain connects TRBV10-3 to TRBJ2-7; D might be TRBD1 (6 bases). The V and J ends lost 7 bases and 7 bases respectively, with 20 bases between them. The length of the CDR3 is 14 residues. Germline lookup yields CDR1 ENHRY and CDR2 SYGVKD. The DNA of the CDR3 is TGTGCCATCACCAGGGGTCTAGAGATTGGGGAGCAGTACTTC. Its translation is CAITRGLEIGEQYF.

The V call is TRBV28, the J call TRBJ1-2, with D perhaps matching TRBD1 (6 bases). V lost 5 bases to trimming and J lost 14 bases, with 24 bases between them. This CDR3 contains 14 residues. Germline lookup yields CDR1 MDHEN and CDR2 SYDVKM. For the CDR3, the DNA is TGTGCCAGCAGTCCGCCCGGACAGAGGTCCTACATAACCTTC. Translation gives CASSPPGQRSYITF.

The gene calls are TRBV27 and TRBJ1-5; the D is unclear. The V and J ends lost 3 bases and 1 base respectively, with 13 bases between them. There are 16 residues in the CDR3. From germline, CDR1 is MNHEY and CDR2 SMNVEV (reference sequence). This chain's CDR3 is CASSFTGSLSNQPQHF. The CDR3 bases are TGTGCCAGCAGTTTTACGGGGTCCTTAAGCAATCAGCCCCAGCATTTT.

This clone was detected a few times. This chain connects TRBV28 to TRBJ1-6; D is undetermined. V dropped 10 bases and J dropped 5 bases, with 18 bases sitting between them. From germline, CDR1 is MDHEN and CDR2 SYDVKM. The CDR3 has 15 residues. The CDR3: CATQAVGRDNSPLHF. The CDR3 coding sequence is TGTGCCACCCAAGCGGTAGGCCGGGATAATTCACCCCTCCACTTT.

The V gene is TRBV7-6, the J gene TRBJ2-3; 7 bases align to TRBD2. J gave up 4 bases and V 5 bases, and 9 bases lay outside the gene matches. There are 15 residues in the CDR3. The germline V gene has CDR1 SGHVS and CDR2 FNYEAQ. The chain's CDR3 is CASSPLGRGSDTQYF. The DNA for the CDR3 is TGTGCCAGCAGCCCGTTGGGGCGGGGGTCAGATACGCAGTATTTT.

This clone was detected only a few times. The chain is built from TRBV5-1 and TRBJ2-7, with D possibly being TRBD1 (6 bases). Trimming took off 4 bases at V and 0 bases at J, with 14 bases between the two ends. Germline V gene data show CDR1 as SGHRS and CDR2 as YFSETQ. This CDR3 is built from 15 residues. The CDR3 protein is CASSLPGQASYEQYF. The CDR3 nucleotides are TGCGCCAGCAGCCTGCCGGGACAAGCCTCCTACGAGCAGTACTTC.

This chain connects TRBV7-9 to TRBJ1-1; D is ambiguous. V was shortened by 11 bases and J by 0 bases, with 7 bases between the two germline ends. CDR3 size: 11 residues. Germline V lookup: CDR1 SEHNR, CDR2 FQNEAQ (reference sequence). Here the CDR3 DNA reads TGTGCCTCTCGTTTGAACACTGAAGCTTTCTTT. It yields the protein CASRLNTEAFF.

The CDR3 sequence: CATSESIHNSPLHF. The DNA of the CDR3 is TGTGCCACCAGTGAATCAATTCATAATTCACCCCTCCACTTT. The chain uses TRBV24-1 and TRBJ1-6, with D unclear. CDR3 size: 14 residues. CDR1 is KGHDR and CDR2 is SFDVKD in the germline V gene. V was pared by 4 bases and J by 5 bases, with 8 bases between.

The rearrangement links TRBV11-3 to TRBJ2-1; 11 bases are shared with TRBD2. The CDR3 extends over 13 amino acids. Per germline, CDR1 SGHNT and CDR2 YENEEA. V was pared by 8 bases and J by 9 bases, with 6 bases of the junction left unmatched. Written as DNA, the CDR3 is TGTGCCAGCTCCCTAGCGGGAGGCAGTGAGCAGTTCTTC. It yields the protein CASSLAGGSEQFF.

The V gene is TRBV28, the J gene TRBJ2-5; the D gene is possibly TRBD1 (7 bases). CDR3 length: 15 residues. V was trimmed by 5 bases and J by 3 bases, leaving 16 bases between them. Germline assignment: CDR1 MDHEN and CDR2 SYDVKM. The CDR3: CASSLGGGAEETQYF. The CDR3 bases are TGTGCCAGCAGTCTCGGAGGGGGCGCGGAAGAGACCCAGTACTTC. The full variable domain, rest sourced from reference TRBV28 and TRBJ2-5, is DVKVTQSSRYLVKRTGEKVFLECVQDMDHENMFWYRQDPGLGLRLIYFSYDVKMKEKGDIPEGYSVSREKKERFSLILESASTNQTSMYLCASSLGGGAEETQYFGPGTRLLVL.

This chain uses TRBV6-1 with TRBJ1-6; TRBD1 agrees at 8 bases. With V trimmed by 2 bases and J by 9 bases, 6 bases remained unmatched. Germline V gene data show CDR1 as MNHNS and CDR2 as SASEGT. This CDR3 is built from 15 residues. The CDR3 sequence: CASSESGGRTSPLHF. In nucleotides, the CDR3 is TGTGCCAGCAGTGAATCAGGGGGCCGGACTTCACCCCTCCACTTT.

This clone was recorded only once. V is TRBV29-1 and J is TRBJ2-7; 8 bases map to TRBD1. CDR3 length: 14 residues. V lost 6 bases, J lost 3 bases, and 10 bases stayed unmatched. Germline V lookup: CDR1 SQVTM, CDR2 ANQGSEA. CDR3 sequence (DNA): TGCAGCGTAATAGTCCGGGACAGGAACTACGAGCAGTACTTC. This sequence encodes CSVIVRDRNYEQYF.

The chain has TRBV20-1 and TRBJ1-2; D might be TRBD1 (5 bases). The CDR3 is 11 amino acids. The germline gives CDR1 DFQATT, CDR2 SNEGSKA (reference sequence). The CDR3 protein is CSAGLRYGYTF. CDR3 sequence (DNA): TGCAGCGCGGGACTCCGCTATGGCTACACCTTC.

The chain employs TRBV27 and TRBJ1-6; D is ambiguous. The V gene's germline CDR1 is MNHEY and CDR2 SMNVEV (reference sequence). Trimming removed 5 bases at V and 9 bases at J, with 14 bases between. The length of the CDR3 is 14 residues. CDR3 loop: CASSAIAPRSPLHF. The CDR3 region has the DNA TGTGCCAGCAGTGCAATTGCCCCGCGTTCACCCCTCCACTTT.

The rearrangement joins TRBV7-9 to TRBJ1-4; D ambiguous. Trimming shortened V by 3 bases and J by 8 bases, and 10 bases separated the two germline ends. This CDR3 has 13 amino acids. Per germline, CDR1 SEHNR and CDR2 FQNEAQ (reference sequence). The CDR3 coding sequence is TGTGCCAGCAGCTTCCCTCGGGGAGAAAAACTGTTTTTT. Protein sequence: CASSFPRGEKLFF.

This chain connects TRBV29-1 to TRBJ2-5, with 9 bases fitting TRBD2. The CDR3 runs 15 residues. The germline gives CDR1 SQVTM, CDR2 ANQGSEA. V was pared by 6 bases and J by 9 bases, with 17 bases of the junction left unmatched. CDR3 nucleotide sequence: TGCAGCGTCACGAGCCCCGGGACTAGCTCAGTTGCCCAGTACTTC. Amino acids: CSVTSPGTSSVAQYF.

V is TRBV20-1 and J is TRBJ2-7; 8 nucleotides line up with TRBD2. Germline V lookup: CDR1 DFQATT, CDR2 SNEGSKA (reference sequence). Trimming removed 3 bases from V and 2 bases from J; junction bases left unmatched: 6. This CDR3 comprises 14 residues. The CDR3 coding sequence is TGCAGTGCTAGTCCGGGGGGGGTCACCTACGAGCAGTACTTC. Amino acid sequence: CSASPGGVTYEQYF.

V is TRBV5-1 and J is TRBJ1-2; D is undetermined. V was trimmed by 0 bases and J by 5 bases, leaving 11 bases between them. Germline V gene lookup returns CDR1 SGHRS and CDR2 YFSETQ. The CDR3 extends over 14 amino acids. DNA for the CDR3: TGCGCCAGCAGCTTGGCCGAGGAGAGGTATGGCTACACCTTC. Protein: CASSLAEERYGYTF. The full variable domain, with the rest looked up from reference TRBV5-1 and TRBJ1-2, is KAGVTQTPRYLIKTRGQQVTLSCSPISGHRSVSWYQQTPGQGLQFLFEYFSETQRNKGNFPGRFSGRQFSNSRSEMNVSTLELGDSALYLCASSLAEERYGYTFGSGTRLTVV.

The CDR3 nucleotides are TGTGCCAGTAGTATAGATATCTGGGGGGGAAGCAATCAGCCCCAGCATTTT. Its translation is CASSIDIWGGSNQPQHF. The genes are TRBV19 and TRBJ1-5; a possible D gene is TRBD1 (5 bases). The germline V gene has CDR1 LNHDA and CDR2 SQIVND (reference sequence). CDR3 length equals 17 residues. V was shortened by 0 bases and J by 1 base, with 13 bases between the two germline ends. The whole variable domain, remainder taken from reference TRBV19 and TRBJ1-5, is DGGITQSPKYLFRKEGQNVTLSCEQNLNHDAMYWYRQDPGQGLRLIYYSQIVNDFQKGDIAEGYSVSREKKESFPLTVTSAQKNPTAFYLCASSIDIWGGSNQPQHFGDGTRLSIL.

This chain uses TRBV15 with TRBJ2-7; possible D gene TRBD1, 5 bases. V was cut by 0 bases and J by 2 bases, with 8 bases left in between. The CDR3 is 14 residues long. Germline assignment: CDR1 LNHNV and CDR2 YYDKDF (reference sequence). The CDR3: CATSRDRAAYEQYF. The DNA of the CDR3 is TGTGCCACCAGCAGAGACAGGGCAGCCTACGAGCAGTACTTC.